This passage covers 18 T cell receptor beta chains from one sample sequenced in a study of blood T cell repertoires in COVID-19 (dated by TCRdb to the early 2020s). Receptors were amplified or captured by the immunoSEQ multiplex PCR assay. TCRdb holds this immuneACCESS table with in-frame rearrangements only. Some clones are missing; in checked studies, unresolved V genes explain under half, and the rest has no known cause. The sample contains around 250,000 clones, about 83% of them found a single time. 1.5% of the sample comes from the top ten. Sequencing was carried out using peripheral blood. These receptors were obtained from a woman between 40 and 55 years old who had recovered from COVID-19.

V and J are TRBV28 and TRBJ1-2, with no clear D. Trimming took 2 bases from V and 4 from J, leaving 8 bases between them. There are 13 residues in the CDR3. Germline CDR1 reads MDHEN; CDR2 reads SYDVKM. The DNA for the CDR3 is TGTGCCAGCAGTTTACCACTCGCCTATGGCTACACCTTC. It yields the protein CASSLPLAYGYTF.

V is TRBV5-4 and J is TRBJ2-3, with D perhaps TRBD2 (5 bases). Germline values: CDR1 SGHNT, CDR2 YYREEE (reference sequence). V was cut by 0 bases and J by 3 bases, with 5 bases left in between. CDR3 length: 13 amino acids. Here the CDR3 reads CASSLAGTDTQYF. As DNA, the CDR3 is TGTGCCAGCAGCTTGGCGGGGACAGATACGCAGTATTTT.

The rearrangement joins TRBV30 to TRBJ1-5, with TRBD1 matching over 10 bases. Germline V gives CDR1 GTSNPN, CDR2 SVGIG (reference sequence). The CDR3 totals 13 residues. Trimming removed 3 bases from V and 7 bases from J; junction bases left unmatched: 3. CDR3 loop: CAWSGQGVQPQHF. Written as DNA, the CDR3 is TGTGCCTGGAGCGGACAGGGGGTGCAGCCCCAGCATTTT.

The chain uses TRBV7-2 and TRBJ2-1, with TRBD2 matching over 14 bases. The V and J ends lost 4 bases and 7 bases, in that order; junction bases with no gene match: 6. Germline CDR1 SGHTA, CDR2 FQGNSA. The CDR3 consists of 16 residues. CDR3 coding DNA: TGTGCCAGCAGCTCACCGGGACTAGCGGGGGTGAATGAGCAGTTCTTC. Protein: CASSSPGLAGVNEQFF.

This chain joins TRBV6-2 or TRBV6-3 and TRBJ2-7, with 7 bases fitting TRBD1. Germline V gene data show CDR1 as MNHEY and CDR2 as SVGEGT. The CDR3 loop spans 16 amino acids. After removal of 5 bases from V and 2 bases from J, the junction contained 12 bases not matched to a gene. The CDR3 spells CASSTYKGQTTYEQYF. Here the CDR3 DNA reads TGTGCCAGCAGTACGTACAAGGGACAGACGACCTACGAGCAGTACTTC.

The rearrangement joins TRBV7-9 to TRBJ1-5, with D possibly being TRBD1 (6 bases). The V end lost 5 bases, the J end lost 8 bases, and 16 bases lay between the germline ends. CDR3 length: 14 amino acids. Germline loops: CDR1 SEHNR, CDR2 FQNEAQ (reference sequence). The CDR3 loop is CASSRQDRIEPQHF. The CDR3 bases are TGTGCCAGCAGCCGACAGGACCGGATCGAGCCCCAGCATTTT. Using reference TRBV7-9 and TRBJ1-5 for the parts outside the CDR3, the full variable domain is DTGVSQNPRHKITKRGQNVTFRCDPISEHNRLYWYRQTLGQGPEFLTYFQNEAQLEKSRLLSDRFSAERPKGSFSTLEIQRTEQGDSAMYLCASSRQDRIEPQHFGDGTRLSIL.

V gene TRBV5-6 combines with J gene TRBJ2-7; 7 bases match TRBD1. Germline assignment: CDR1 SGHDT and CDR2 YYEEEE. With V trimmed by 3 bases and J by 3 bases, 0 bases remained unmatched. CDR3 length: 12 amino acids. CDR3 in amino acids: CASSWTGYEQYF. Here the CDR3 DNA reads TGTGCCAGCAGCTGGACAGGCTACGAGCAGTACTTC.

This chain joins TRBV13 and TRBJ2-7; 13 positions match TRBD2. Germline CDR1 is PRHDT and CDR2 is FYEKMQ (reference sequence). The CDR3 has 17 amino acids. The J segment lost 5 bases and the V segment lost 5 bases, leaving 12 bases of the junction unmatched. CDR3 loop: CASSGGLAGPSTDEQYF. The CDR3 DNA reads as TGTGCCAGCAGCGGGGGACTAGCGGGGCCATCGACGGACGAGCAGTACTTC.

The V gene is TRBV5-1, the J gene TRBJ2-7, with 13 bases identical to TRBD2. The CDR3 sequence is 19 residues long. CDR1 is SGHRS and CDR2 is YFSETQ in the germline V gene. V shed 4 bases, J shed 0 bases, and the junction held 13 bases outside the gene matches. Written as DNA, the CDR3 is TGCGCCAGCAGCCCAACGCCCGGGACTAGCGGGGCCAGCTCCTACGAGCAGTACTTC. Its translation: CASSPTPGTSGASSYEQYF.

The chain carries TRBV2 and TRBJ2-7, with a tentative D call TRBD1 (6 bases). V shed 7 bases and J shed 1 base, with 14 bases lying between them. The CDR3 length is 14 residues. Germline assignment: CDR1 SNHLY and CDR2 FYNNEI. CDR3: CASTVHGTSYEQYF. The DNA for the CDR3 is TGTGCCAGCACCGTGCATGGGACATCCTACGAGCAGTACTTC.

The CDR3: CASSEASGGQETQYF. In DNA, the CDR3 is TGTGCCAGCAGTGAAGCTAGCGGGGGGCAAGAGACCCAGTACTTC. The chain links TRBV6-1 to TRBJ2-5; 10 positions agree with TRBD2. The CDR3 is 15 amino acids. The J segment lost 2 bases and the V segment lost 0 bases, leaving 0 bases of the junction unmatched. The germline V gene encodes CDR1 MNHNS and CDR2 SASEGT.

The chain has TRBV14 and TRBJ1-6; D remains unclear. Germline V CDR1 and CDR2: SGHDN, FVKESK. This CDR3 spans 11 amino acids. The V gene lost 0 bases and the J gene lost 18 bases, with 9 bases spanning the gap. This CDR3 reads CASSQEEGPHF. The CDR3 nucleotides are TGTGCCAGCAGCCAAGAGGAGGGTCCCCACTTT.

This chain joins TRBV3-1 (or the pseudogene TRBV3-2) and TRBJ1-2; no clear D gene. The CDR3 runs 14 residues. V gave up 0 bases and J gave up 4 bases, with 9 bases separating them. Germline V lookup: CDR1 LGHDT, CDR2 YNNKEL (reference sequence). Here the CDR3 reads CASSQESGSYGYTF. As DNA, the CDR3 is TGTGCCAGCAGCCAAGAATCGGGGAGCTATGGCTACACCTTC.

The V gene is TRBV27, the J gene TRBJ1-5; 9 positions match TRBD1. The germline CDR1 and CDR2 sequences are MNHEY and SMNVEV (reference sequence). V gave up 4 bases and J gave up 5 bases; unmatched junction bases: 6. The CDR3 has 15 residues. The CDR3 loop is CASSSGTGRDQPQHF. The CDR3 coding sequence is TGTGCCAGCAGTTCAGGGACAGGGAGGGATCAGCCCCAGCATTTT.

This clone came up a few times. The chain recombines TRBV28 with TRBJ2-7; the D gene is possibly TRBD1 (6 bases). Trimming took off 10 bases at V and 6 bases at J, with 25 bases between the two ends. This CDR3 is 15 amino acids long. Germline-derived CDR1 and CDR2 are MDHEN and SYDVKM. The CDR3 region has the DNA TGTGCCACCCTGTCGGGGCAGGGGATTCCGGGCGAGCAGTACTTC. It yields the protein CATLSGQGIPGEQYF.

CDR3 nucleotide sequence: TGCGCCAGCAGCTTTCGATCGAGCACGGGACACTTGAACACTGAAGCTTTCTTT. It codes for CASSFRSSTGHLNTEAFF. The V and J genes are TRBV4-1 and TRBJ1-1; possible D gene TRBD1, 6 bases. CDR3 length: 18 amino acids. Germline V gene lookup returns CDR1 MGHRA and CDR2 YSYEKL. V lost 5 bases and J 0 bases, leaving 22 bases between the germline ends.

This CDR3 reads CAWSTTANTGELFF. The CDR3 region has the DNA TGTGCCTGGAGTACGACTGCGAACACCGGGGAGCTGTTTTTT. This chain uses TRBV30 with TRBJ2-2, with D unclear. Germline loops: CDR1 GTSNPN, CDR2 SVGIG (reference sequence). The CDR3 is made up of 14 amino acids. The V end lost 2 bases, the J end lost 0 bases, and 7 bases lay between the germline ends.

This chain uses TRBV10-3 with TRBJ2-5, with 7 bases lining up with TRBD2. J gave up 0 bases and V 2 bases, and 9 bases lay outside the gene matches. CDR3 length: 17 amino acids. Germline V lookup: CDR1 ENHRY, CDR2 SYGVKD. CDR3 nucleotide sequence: TGTGCCATCAGTGAGCCCGGGAAGCGGGGATACCAAGAGACCCAGTACTTC. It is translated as CAISEPGKRGYQETQYF.